Shown below are 12 T cell receptor beta chains from a single sample sequenced in a study of low-dose radiotherapy and immunotherapy resistance in tumors. The time point here: after trial treatment. Treatment described: LDRT plus nivolumab, ipilimumab, low-dose cyclophosphamide and aspirin (RACIN trial). With TRAV- and TRBV-specific primers, first-strand cDNA was made, covering the alpha and beta chains. TCRs were amplified for 15 to 25 PCR cycles with a constant-region primer and V-primer adapter. TCRdb recomputed calls from the reads with MiXCR, one row per CDR3 protein. The table lists roughly 56,000 distinct CDR3 sequences, approximately 22% of them singletons. Sequenced material: PBMCs, taken after low-dose radiotherapy plus immunotherapy. The receptors shown here come from a male donor with prostate cancer.

This clonotype came up a few times. V usage is TRBV6-2 or TRBV6-3 and J usage is TRBJ1-1, with D possibly TRBD1 on 6 matching bases. Deletions cut 6 bases from V and 1 base from J, with 12 bases between. The CDR3 totals 14 residues. Germline V CDR1 and CDR2: MNHEY, SVGEGT. As DNA, the CDR3 is TGTGCCAGCAGGCAATACAGGGAGAACACTGAAGCTTTCTTT. It codes for CASRQYRENTEAFF.

The table lists this clonotype with a few counts. The chain joins TRBV5-6 to TRBJ2-7; D possibly corresponds to TRBD1 (6 bases). The germline V gene has CDR1 SGHDT and CDR2 YYEEEE. CDR3 length: 15 amino acids. The V end was cut by 4 bases, the J end by 2 bases, with 16 bases between. The CDR3 loop reads CASSLRQVKTYEQYF. CDR3 DNA: TGTGCCAGCAGCCTCCGACAGGTCAAGACCTACGAGCAGTACTTC. The entire variable domain, with the rest obtained from reference TRBV5-6 and TRBJ2-7, is as follows: DAGVTQSPTHLIKTRGQQVTLRCSPKSGHDTVSWYQQALGQGPQFIFQYYEEEERQRGNFPDRFSGHQFPNYSSELNVNALLLGDSALYLCASSLRQVKTYEQYFGPGTRLTVT.

This clonotype was detected many times. The V call is TRBV10-3, the J call TRBJ2-3, with TRBD2 matching 11 bases. The germline V gene encodes CDR1 ENHRY and CDR2 SYGVKD. This CDR3 spans 16 amino acids. The ends lost 10 bases at V and 2 bases at J; junction bases unmatched: 11. The CDR3 loop is CATALGLAAYTDTQYF. CDR3 in DNA: TGTGCCACAGCATTGGGACTAGCGGCATACACAGATACGCAGTATTTT.

Many counts were recorded for this clonotype. The chain employs TRBV7-2 and TRBJ2-1; 14 positions agree with TRBD2. V lost 5 bases to trimming and J lost 12 bases; unmatched junction nucleotides: 9. Germline V CDR1 and CDR2: SGHTA, FQGNSA. The CDR3 runs 15 residues. CDR3 loop: CASSLGTSGRAGQFF. The DNA of the CDR3 is TGTGCCAGCAGCCTCGGGACTAGCGGGAGAGCCGGGCAGTTCTTC. Full variable domain (missing parts from reference TRBV7-2 and TRBJ2-1): GAGVSQSPSNKVTEKGKDVELRCDPISGHTALYWYRQSLGQGLEFLIYFQGNSAPDKSGLPSDRFSAERTGGSVSTLTIQRTQQEDSAVYLCASSLGTSGRAGQFFGPGTRLTVL.

The sample holds many counts of this clonotype. The rearrangement links TRBV4-1 to TRBJ1-2; D unclear. V lost 0 bases and J 8 bases, leaving 13 bases between the germline ends. CDR1 is MGHRA and CDR2 is YSYEKL in the germline V gene. The CDR3 totals 14 residues. CDR3 bases: TGCGCCAGCAGCCAAGAGGAGCGAGTAGGGGGCTACACCTTC. As protein: CASSQEERVGGYTF.

This clonotype was seen at least ten times. J is TRBJ2-5 and V is TRBV19; 9 bases fit TRBD1. The CDR3 spans 14 residues. Germline values: CDR1 LNHDA, CDR2 SQIVND (reference sequence). J gave up 2 bases and V 9 bases, and 7 bases lay outside the gene matches. The CDR3 region is CASRQGDLQETQYF. The CDR3, as DNA: TGTGCCAGCCGACAGGGGGACCTACAAGAGACCCAGTACTTC.

This clonotype was counted many times. This rearrangement joins TRBV7-6 to TRBJ2-6, with a possible D match to TRBD1 (5 bases). Germline CDR1 reads SGHVS; CDR2 reads FNYEAQ. V was cut by 2 bases and J by 3 bases, with 14 bases left in between. The length of the CDR3 is 17 residues. CDR3 sequence: CASSLQQGLVGANVLTF. DNA for the CDR3: TGTGCCAGCAGCTTACAGCAGGGATTAGTTGGGGCCAACGTCCTGACTTTC.

This clonotype was counted ten times or more. The chain recombines TRBV19 with TRBJ1-2, with unresolved D. The CDR3 has 12 residues. The V end lost 6 bases, the J end lost 1 base, and 6 bases lay between the germline ends. The germline V gene encodes CDR1 LNHDA and CDR2 SQIVND (reference sequence). For the CDR3, the DNA is TGTGCCAGTAGCGCTATTAACTATGGCTACACCTTC. Its protein product is CASSAINYGYTF. The full variable domain, with the rest looked up from reference TRBV19 and TRBJ1-2, is DGGITQSPKYLFRKEGQNVTLSCEQNLNHDAMYWYRQDPGQGLRLIYYSQIVNDFQKGDIAEGYSVSREKKESFPLTVTSAQKNPTAFYLCASSAINYGYTFGSGTRLTVV.

The chain recombines TRBV7-8 with TRBJ2-7; 10 positions match TRBD1. Germline CDR1 SGHVS, CDR2 FQNEAQ. The CDR3 is made up of 13 amino acids. With 4 bases clipped from V and 6 bases from J, the junction kept 3 bases outside the gene matches. Here the CDR3 reads CASSWDRGGEQYF. The CDR3 nucleotides read TGTGCCAGCAGCTGGGACAGGGGTGGCGAGCAGTACTTC.

Regarding this clonotype: This likely stems from a read error, as it lies one base from a far larger clone. The rearrangement uses TRBV7-2 and TRBJ2-7; TRBD2 matches 8 bases. Germline V gene data show CDR1 as SGHTA and CDR2 as FQGNSA. Losses at the gene ends were 4 bases for V and 7 bases for J; bases not matched to a gene: 15. This CDR3 is 16 amino acids long. The CDR3 reads CASSSLGRGARGEQYF. For the CDR3, the DNA is TGTGCCAGCAGCTCCCTTGGGCGGGGGGCTCGAGGGGAGCAGTACTTC.

The V call is TRBV7-8, the J call TRBJ1-5; possibly TRBD1 for D (5 bases). The V end lost 2 bases, the J end lost 5 bases, and 10 bases lay between the germline ends. Germline assignment: CDR1 SGHVS and CDR2 FQNEAQ. This CDR3 contains 14 residues. The CDR3 here is CASSLYGDDQPQHF. For the CDR3, the DNA is TGTGCCAGCAGCTTATACGGGGACGATCAGCCCCAGCATTTT.

This clonotype came up many times. The J gene is TRBJ2-7, the V gene TRBV7-9; TRBD2 might be the D (7 bases). The CDR3 length is 15 residues. V lost 1 base and J lost 3, with 13 bases in between. Germline V gives CDR1 SEHNR, CDR2 FQNEAQ (reference sequence). The DNA of the CDR3 is TGTGCCAGCAGCTTAGGGAGGGGGGGCCTCTACGAGCAGTACTTC. Its protein product is CASSLGRGGLYEQYF.